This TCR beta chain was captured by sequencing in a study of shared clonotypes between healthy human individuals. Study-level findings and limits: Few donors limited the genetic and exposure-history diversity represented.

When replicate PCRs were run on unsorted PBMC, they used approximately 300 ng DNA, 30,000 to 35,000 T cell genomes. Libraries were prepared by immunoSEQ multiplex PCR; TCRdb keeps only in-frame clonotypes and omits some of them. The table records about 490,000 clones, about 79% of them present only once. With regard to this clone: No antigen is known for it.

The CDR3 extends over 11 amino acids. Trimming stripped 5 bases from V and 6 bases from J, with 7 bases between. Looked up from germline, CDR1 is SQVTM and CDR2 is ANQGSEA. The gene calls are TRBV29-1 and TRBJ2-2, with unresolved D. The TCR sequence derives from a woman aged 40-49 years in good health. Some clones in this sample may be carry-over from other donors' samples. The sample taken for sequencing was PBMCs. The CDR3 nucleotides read TGCAGCGTTATTTTGGCCGGGGAGCTGTTTTTT. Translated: CSVILAGELFF.